This T cell receptor (beta chain) was retrieved from a study of blood T cell repertoires in COVID-19. Whole-study context: Italy, Spain and the United States were the sources of the convalescent and acute COVID-19 samples. T cells, B-cell-depleted T cells, or PBMCs provided the cDNA or gDNA that served as material.

Generated by immunoSEQ multiplex PCR, the TCRdb table keeps only in-frame clones and is missing some. The sample contains hundreds of thousands of clones, just under 85% of which appear only once. Looked up from germline, CDR1 is SEHNR and CDR2 is FQNEAQ (reference sequence). With 3 bases clipped from V and 4 bases from J, the junction kept 10 bases outside the gene matches. The CDR3 contains 16 residues. The sequenced sample was peripheral blood. V is TRBV7-9 and J is TRBJ1-1; 8 bases line up with TRBD1. The receptor comes from a woman over 75 with acute or convalescent COVID-19. CDR3 DNA sequence: TGTGCCAGCAGCTTCGGGACAGGTGGGGGCTCCACTGAAGCTTTCTTT. As protein: CASSFGTGGGSTEAFF.